The rows below give T cell receptor beta chains drawn from one sample of a study of T cell responses to AZD1222 COVID-19 vaccine. Clones were read by immunoSEQ multiplex PCR, and TCRdb kept only the in-frame ones, dropping some. The table shows 25,000 or so clones, with roughly 91% occurring only once. Material: peripheral blood, obtained 28 days after the second AZD1222 dose. The receptor set was obtained from an adult who received the AZD1222 COVID-19 vaccine. Both conserved end residues are part of each CDR3. Fields, in order: clone size, V gene, J gene, D gene, CDR3 protein, CDR3 DNA. A D gene is named only where the DNA matches it firmly. Clone size is stated in some rows and not others, as once, few, many or a class when expanded.

.	TRBV28	TRBJ1-5	TRBD1	CASSDRGPQPQHF	TGTGCCAGCAGTGACAGGGGGCCCCAGCCCCAGCATTTT
.	TRBV5-6	TRBJ1-1	.	CASSSLTGLYTEAFF	TGTGCCAGCAGCTCGTTGACCGGGTTGTATACTGAAGCTTTCTTT
once	TRBV19	TRBJ1-3	.	CASKYGDRARNTIYF	TGTGCCAGTAAATACGGGGATCGGGCTCGAAACACCATATATTTT
.	TRBV29-1	TRBJ2-1	TRBD1	CSVESGTGNNEQFF	TGCAGCGTTGAATCCGGGACAGGGAACAATGAGCAGTTCTTC
.	TRBV5-8	TRBJ2-7	.	CASSLSGQTYEQYF	TGTGCCAGCAGCTTGAGTGGGCAAACCTACGAGCAGTACTTC
.	TRBV7-9	TRBJ1-6	.	CASSPGSTPLHF	TGTGCCAGCAGCCCCGGCTCGACACCCCTCCACTTT
.	TRBV29-1	TRBJ1-1	.	CSVRETANTEAFF	TGCAGCGTTCGGGAGACAGCCAACACTGAAGCTTTCTTT
.	TRBV7-2	TRBJ2-5	TRBD1	CASSPFGQAQETQYF	TGTGCCAGCAGCCCTTTCGGACAGGCACAAGAGACCCAGTACTTC
.	TRBV7-9	TRBJ2-3	TRBD1	CASSLEVTGGYDTQYF	TGTGCCAGCAGCTTAGAGGTGACAGGGGGTTATGATACGCAGTATTTT
.	TRBV3-1/TRBV3-2	TRBJ2-7	TRBD1	CASSQEKDRGHNYEQYF	TGTGCCAGCAGCCAAGAAAAGGACAGGGGGCATAACTACGAGCAGTACTTC
.	TRBV28	TRBJ2-5	TRBD2	CASSSVAGGQETQYF	TGTGCCAGCAGTTCGGTAGCGGGAGGGCAAGAGACCCAGTACTTC
few	TRBV28	TRBJ2-6	.	CASSDQGTFGANVLTF	TGTGCCAGCAGCGACCAAGGGACTTTTGGGGCCAACGTCCTGACTTTC
once	TRBV11-2	TRBJ2-5	.	CASSFAGQETQYF	TGTGCCAGCAGCTTCGCGGGGCAAGAGACCCAGTACTTC
.	TRBV7-9	TRBJ1-1	TRBD1	CASSLDLWDSEMNTEAFF	TGTGCCAGCAGCTTAGATCTATGGGACAGCGAGATGAACACTGAAGCTTTCTTT
.	TRBV10-2	TRBJ1-1	.	CASSEGTEAFF	TGCGCCAGCAGTGAGGGCACTGAAGCTTTCTTT
.	TRBV28	TRBJ1-5	.	CASSPVAQPQHF	TGTGCCAGCAGTCCGGTTGCACAGCCCCAGCATTTT
.	TRBV28	TRBJ2-7	TRBD1	CASTSSDRSPYEQYF	TGTGCCAGCACCTCATCGGACAGGTCCCCCTACGAGCAGTACTTC
.	TRBV28	TRBJ1-6	.	CATVTGTFNSPLHF	TGTGCCACCGTTACAGGGACCTTTAATTCACCCCTCCACTTT
.	TRBV14	TRBJ2-1	.	CASSLLGGNEQFF	TGTGCCAGCAGCCTGCTCGGGGGCAATGAGCAGTTCTTC
.	TRBV12-3/TRBV12-4	TRBJ1-2	TRBD1	CASLDRGSYGYTF	TGTGCCAGCCTAGACAGGGGAAGCTATGGCTACACCTTC
.	TRBV5-1	TRBJ1-4	.	CASSVQGINEKLFF	TGCGCCAGCAGCGTACAGGGTATTAATGAAAAACTGTTTTTT
.	TRBV28	TRBJ2-2	TRBD2	CASSLSAGAANTGELFF	TGTGCCAGCAGTTTATCAGCGGGAGCAGCGAACACCGGGGAGCTGTTTTTT
.	TRBV30	TRBJ2-1	.	CAWSVLGDNEQFF	TGTGCCTGGAGTGTACTTGGAGACAATGAGCAGTTCTTC
.	TRBV7-8	TRBJ1-5	.	CASSRRTDYSQPQHF	TGTGCCAGCAGTCGGAGGACGGACTACTCACAGCCCCAGCATTTT
.	TRBV18	TRBJ2-5	.	CASSSTYQETQYF	TGTGCCAGCTCATCCACGTACCAAGAGACCCAGTACTTC
.	TRBV5-1	TRBJ2-2	.	CASSLQTGKTGELFF	TGCGCCAGCAGTTTGCAAACAGGGAAGACCGGGGAGCTGTTTTTT
.	TRBV5-1	TRBJ1-6	TRBD1	CASSPGTGDSALHF	TGCGCCAGCAGCCCCGGGACAGGGGATTCAGCCCTCCACTTT
.	TRBV7-8	TRBJ2-2	TRBD1	CASSRRRQGATGELFF	TGTGCCAGCAGCCGAAGGAGGCAGGGGGCCACCGGGGAGCTGTTTTTT
.	TRBV9	TRBJ2-1	.	CASSVDWRGSYNEQFF	TGTGCCAGCAGCGTAGACTGGCGGGGCTCCTACAATGAGCAGTTCTTC
.	TRBV5-1	TRBJ1-5	.	CASSLAPGSNQPQHF	TGCGCCAGCAGCTTGGCCCCTGGCAGTAATCAGCCCCAGCATTTT
.	TRBV24-1	TRBJ2-5	.	CATSDPGDGRETQYF	TGTGCCACCAGTGACCCGGGAGATGGTAGGGAGACCCAGTACTTC
.	TRBV18	TRBJ2-7	.	CASSPQVEQYF	TGTGCCAGCTCACCCCAGGTCGAGCAGTACTTC
.	TRBV7-3	TRBJ2-1	.	CASSSPNDNEQFF	TGTGCCAGCAGCTCTCCTAACGACAATGAGCAGTTCTTC
.	TRBV7-9	TRBJ1-1	.	CASSLGAGDTEAFF	TGTGCCAGCAGCTTAGGGGCAGGGGACACTGAAGCTTTCTTT
.	TRBV6-6	TRBJ1-6	TRBD1	CASSLLRGDNSPLHF	TGTGCCAGCAGTCTTCTCAGGGGGGATAATTCACCCCTCCACTTT
.	TRBV4-1	TRBJ2-2	TRBD2	CASSQVLQRGNTGELFF	TGCGCCAGCAGCCAAGTTCTCCAGCGGGGGAACACCGGGGAGCTGTTTTTT
.	TRBV5-1	TRBJ1-2	TRBD1	CASSLDRGPGYTF	TGCGCCAGCAGCTTGGACAGGGGGCCTGGCTACACCTTC
.	TRBV7-9	TRBJ2-7	.	CASSYRQALSYEQYF	TGTGCCAGCAGCTATCGACAAGCCCTCTCCTACGAGCAGTACTTC
.	TRBV6-5	TRBJ1-6	.	CASDETAVGSPLHF	TGTGCCAGTGACGAGACGGCAGTTGGTTCACCCCTCCACTTT
.	TRBV29-1	TRBJ2-1	TRBD1	CSVGDRVNEQFF	TGCAGCGTTGGCGACAGGGTCAATGAGCAGTTCTTC
.	TRBV9	TRBJ2-2	TRBD2	CASSVDATSGRLGTGELFF	TGTGCCAGCAGCGTAGATGCGACTAGCGGGAGACTTGGCACCGGGGAGCTGTTTTTT
.	TRBV6-5	TRBJ2-1	TRBD1	CASSRDRDNEQFF	TGTGCCAGTTCCCGGGACAGGGACAATGAGCAGTTCTTC